This T cell receptor beta chain was found in a study of T cell changes during pregnancy in multiple sclerosis. This clone appeared a few times. Germline V gives CDR1 KGHSH, CDR2 LQKENI. The V end was cut by 2 bases, the J end by 0 bases, with 11 bases between. The CDR3 covers 16 residues. Libraries were prepared by immunoSEQ multiplex PCR; TCRdb keeps only in-frame clonotypes and omits some of them. The data hold just under 70,000 clones, with about 90% observed a single time. V is TRBV18 and J is TRBJ1-5; D gene unclear. The source of this sequence is a female donor with multiple sclerosis, enrolled in a pregnancy study. The sample was peripheral blood, taken in the second trimester of pregnancy. The CDR3 DNA is TGTGCCAGCTCACCAGGAGGCTTCTATAGCAATCAGCCCCAGCATTTT. It is translated as CASSPGGFYSNQPQHF.